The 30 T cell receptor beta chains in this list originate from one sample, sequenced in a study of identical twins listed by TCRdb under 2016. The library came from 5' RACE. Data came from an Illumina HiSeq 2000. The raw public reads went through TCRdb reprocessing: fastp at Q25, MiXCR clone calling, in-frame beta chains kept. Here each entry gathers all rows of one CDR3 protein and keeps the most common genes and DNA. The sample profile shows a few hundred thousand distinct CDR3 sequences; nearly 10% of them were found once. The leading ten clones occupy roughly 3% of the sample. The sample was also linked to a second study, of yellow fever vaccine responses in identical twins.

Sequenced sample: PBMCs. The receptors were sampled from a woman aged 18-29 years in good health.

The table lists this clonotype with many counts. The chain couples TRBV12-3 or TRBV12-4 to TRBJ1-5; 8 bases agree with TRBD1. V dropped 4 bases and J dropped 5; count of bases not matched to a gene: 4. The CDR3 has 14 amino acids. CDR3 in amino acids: CASSWDRRDQPQHF. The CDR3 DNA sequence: TGTGCCAGCAGTTGGGACAGGAGGGATCAGCCCCAGCATTTT.

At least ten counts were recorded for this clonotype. CDR3 nucleotide sequence: TGTGCCAGCAGTGACTCGAAAGTAGAGGGCTACACCTTC. It is translated as CASSDSKVEGYTF. The chain links TRBV6-4 to TRBJ1-2; unclear D gene. Germline V gene lookup returns CDR1 MRHNA and CDR2 SNTAGT. Trimming shortened V by 0 bases and J by 8 bases, and 10 bases separated the two germline ends. This CDR3 comprises 13 residues.

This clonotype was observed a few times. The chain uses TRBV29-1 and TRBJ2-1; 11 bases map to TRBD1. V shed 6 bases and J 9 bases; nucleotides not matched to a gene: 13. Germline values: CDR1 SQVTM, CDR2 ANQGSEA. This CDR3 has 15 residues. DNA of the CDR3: TGCAGCGTCCCCTCCGGGACAGGGGGGGGTAGTGAGCAGTTCTTC. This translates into CSVPSGTGGGSEQFF.

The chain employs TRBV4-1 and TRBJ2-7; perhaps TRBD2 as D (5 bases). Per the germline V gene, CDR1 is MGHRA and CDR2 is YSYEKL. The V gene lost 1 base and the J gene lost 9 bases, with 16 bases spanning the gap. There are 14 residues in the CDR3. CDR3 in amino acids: CASSQVVTGGGQYF. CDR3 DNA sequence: TGCGCCAGCAGCCAAGTAGTAACCGGAGGCGGGCAGTACTTC.

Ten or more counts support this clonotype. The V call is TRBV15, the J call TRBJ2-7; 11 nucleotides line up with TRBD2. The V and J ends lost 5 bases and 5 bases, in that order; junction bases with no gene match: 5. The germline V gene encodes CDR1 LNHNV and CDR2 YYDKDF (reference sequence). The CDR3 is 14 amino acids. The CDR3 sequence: CATSGSGRVDEQYF. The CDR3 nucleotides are TGTGCCACCAGCGGTAGCGGGAGGGTTGACGAGCAGTACTTC.

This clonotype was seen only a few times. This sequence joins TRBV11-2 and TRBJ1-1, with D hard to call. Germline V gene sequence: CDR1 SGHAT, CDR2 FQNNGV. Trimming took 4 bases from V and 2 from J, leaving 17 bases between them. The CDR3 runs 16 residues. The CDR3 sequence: CASSSTSIHSNTEAFF. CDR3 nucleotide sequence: TGTGCCAGCAGCTCTACCTCTATACACAGCAACACTGAAGCTTTCTTT.

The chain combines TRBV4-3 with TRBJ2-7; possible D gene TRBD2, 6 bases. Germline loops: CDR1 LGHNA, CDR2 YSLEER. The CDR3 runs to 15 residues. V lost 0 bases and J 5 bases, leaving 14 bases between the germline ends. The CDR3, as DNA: TGCGCCAGCAGCCAAGATCGGGGACTTTTTAACGAGCAGTACTTC. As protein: CASSQDRGLFNEQYF.

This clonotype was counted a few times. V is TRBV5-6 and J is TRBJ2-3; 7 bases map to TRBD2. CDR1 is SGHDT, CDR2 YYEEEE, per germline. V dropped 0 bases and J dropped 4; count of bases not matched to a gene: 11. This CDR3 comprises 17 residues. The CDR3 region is CASSLASGDLTSDTQYF. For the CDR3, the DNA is TGTGCCAGCAGCTTGGCTAGCGGAGACCTCACTTCAGATACGCAGTATTTT.

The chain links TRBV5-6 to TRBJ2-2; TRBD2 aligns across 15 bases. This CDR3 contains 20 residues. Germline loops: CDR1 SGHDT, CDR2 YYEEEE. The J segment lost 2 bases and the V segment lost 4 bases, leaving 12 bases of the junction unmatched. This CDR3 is CASSPWTGLAGGSNTGELFF. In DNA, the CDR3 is TGTGCCAGCAGCCCGTGGACGGGACTAGCGGGAGGTAGCAACACCGGGGAGCTGTTTTTT. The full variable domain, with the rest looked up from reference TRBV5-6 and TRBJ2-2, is DAGVTQSPTHLIKTRGQQVTLRCSPKSGHDTVSWYQQALGQGPQFIFQYYEEEERQRGNFPDRFSGHQFPNYSSELNVNALLLGDSALYLCASSPWTGLAGGSNTGELFFGEGSRLTVL.

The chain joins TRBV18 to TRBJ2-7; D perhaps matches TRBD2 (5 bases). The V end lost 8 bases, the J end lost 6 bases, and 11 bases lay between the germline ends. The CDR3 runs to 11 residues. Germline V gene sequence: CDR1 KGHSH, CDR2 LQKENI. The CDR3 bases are TGTGCCAGCAAGTCTACTAGCGAGCAGTACTTC. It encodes CASKSTSEQYF.

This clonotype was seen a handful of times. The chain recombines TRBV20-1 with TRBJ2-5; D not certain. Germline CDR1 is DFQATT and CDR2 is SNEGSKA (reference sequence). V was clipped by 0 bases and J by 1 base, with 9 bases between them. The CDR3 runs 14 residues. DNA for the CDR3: TGCAGTGCTAGAGAGGCCTACACCCAAGAGACCCAGTACTTC. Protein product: CSAREAYTQETQYF.

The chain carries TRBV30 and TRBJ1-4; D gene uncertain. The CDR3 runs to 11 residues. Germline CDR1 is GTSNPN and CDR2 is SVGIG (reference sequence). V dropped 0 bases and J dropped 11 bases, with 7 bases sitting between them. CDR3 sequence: CAWSVPDKLFF. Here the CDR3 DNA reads TGTGCCTGGAGTGTACCTGACAAACTGTTTTTT.

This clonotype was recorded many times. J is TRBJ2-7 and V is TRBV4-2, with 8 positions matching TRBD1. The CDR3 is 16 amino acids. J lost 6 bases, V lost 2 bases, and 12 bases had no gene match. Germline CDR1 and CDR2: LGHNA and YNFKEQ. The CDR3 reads CASSQPATGVEAEQYF. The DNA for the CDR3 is TGTGCCAGCAGCCAACCAGCGACAGGGGTGGAAGCCGAGCAGTACTTC.

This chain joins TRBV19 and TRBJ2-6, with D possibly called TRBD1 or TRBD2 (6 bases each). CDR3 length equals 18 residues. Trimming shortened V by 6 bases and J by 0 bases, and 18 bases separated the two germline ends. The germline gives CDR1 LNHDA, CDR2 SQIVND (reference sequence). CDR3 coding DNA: TGTGCCAGTAGCCAAGCCACGGGGGCTGCCTCTGGGGCCAACGTCCTGACTTTC. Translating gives CASSQATGAASGANVLTF.

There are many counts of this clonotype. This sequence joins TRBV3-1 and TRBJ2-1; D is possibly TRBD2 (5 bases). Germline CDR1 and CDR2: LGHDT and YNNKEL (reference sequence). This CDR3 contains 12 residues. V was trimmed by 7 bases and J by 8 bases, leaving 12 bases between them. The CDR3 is CASTNGVDEQFF. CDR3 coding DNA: TGTGCCAGCACTAACGGGGTCGATGAGCAGTTCTTC.

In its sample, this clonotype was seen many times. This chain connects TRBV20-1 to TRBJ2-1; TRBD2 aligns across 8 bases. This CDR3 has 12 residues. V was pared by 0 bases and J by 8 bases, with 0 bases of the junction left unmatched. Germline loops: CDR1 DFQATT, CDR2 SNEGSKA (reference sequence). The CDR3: CSARETSDEQFF. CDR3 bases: TGCAGTGCTAGAGAGACTAGCGATGAGCAGTTCTTC.

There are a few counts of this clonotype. The CDR3 region has the DNA TGTGCCAGCAGGGGACAGAACTATGGCTACACCTTC. This translates into CASRGQNYGYTF. The genes are TRBV28 and TRBJ1-2; TRBD1 agrees at 7 bases. CDR3 length: 12 residues. Trimming took 6 bases from V and 2 from J; bases not matched to a gene: 0. CDR1 MDHEN and CDR2 SYDVKM come from the germline V gene.

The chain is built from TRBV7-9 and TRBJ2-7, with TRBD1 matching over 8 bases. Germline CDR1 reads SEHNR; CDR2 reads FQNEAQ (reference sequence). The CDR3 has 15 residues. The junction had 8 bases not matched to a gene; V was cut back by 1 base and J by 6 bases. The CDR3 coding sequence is TGTGCCAGCAGCTTAGTTTCAGGGGGCAGAATCGAGCAGTACTTC. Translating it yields CASSLVSGGRIEQYF.

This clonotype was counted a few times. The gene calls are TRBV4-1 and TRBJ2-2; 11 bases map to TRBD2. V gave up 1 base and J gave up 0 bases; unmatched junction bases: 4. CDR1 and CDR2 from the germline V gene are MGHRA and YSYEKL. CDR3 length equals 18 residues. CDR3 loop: CASSQVPGLAANTGELFF. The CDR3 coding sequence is TGCGCCAGCAGCCAAGTGCCGGGACTAGCGGCGAACACCGGGGAGCTGTTTTTT.

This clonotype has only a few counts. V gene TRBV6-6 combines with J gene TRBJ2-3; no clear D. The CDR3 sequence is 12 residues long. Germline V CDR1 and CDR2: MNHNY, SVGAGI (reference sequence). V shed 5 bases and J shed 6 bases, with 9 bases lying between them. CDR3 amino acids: CASSGSSDTQYF. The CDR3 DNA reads TGTGCCAGCAGTGGATCTTCGGATACGCAGTATTTT.

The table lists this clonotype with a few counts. CDR3 in amino acids: CASSSLGPTEAFF. The DNA for the CDR3 is TGTGCCAGCAGTTCCTTGGGGCCCACTGAAGCTTTCTTT. This rearrangement joins TRBV12-3 or TRBV12-4 to TRBJ1-1, with D perhaps TRBD1 (5 bases). V dropped 4 bases and J dropped 4 bases, with 10 bases sitting between them. The CDR3 runs 13 residues.

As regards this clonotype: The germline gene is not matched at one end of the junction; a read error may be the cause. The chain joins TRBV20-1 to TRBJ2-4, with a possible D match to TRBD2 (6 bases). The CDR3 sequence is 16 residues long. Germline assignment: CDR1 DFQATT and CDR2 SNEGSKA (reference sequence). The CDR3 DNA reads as TGCTGTGCTAGACGGACCGCGGGACGTACCTCAGGCATTCAGTACTTC. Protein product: CCARRTAGRTSGIQYF.

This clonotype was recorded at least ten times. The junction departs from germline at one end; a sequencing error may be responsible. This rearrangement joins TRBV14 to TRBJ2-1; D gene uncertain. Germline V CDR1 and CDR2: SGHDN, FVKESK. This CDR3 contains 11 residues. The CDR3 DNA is TGTGCCAGCAGCCAAGGTACTAAGAGGCTCTTC. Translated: CASSQGTKRLF.

CDR3 in DNA: TGTGCCAGCAGTTACTCTTTTCGGCTAGCGGGGGTTAAGACAGATACGCAGTATTTT. It translates to CASSYSFRLAGVKTDTQYF. The chain joins TRBV6-5 to TRBJ2-3, with 10 positions matching TRBD2. Germline-derived CDR1 and CDR2 are MNHEY and SVGAGI. J was trimmed by 3 bases and V by 0 bases; bases with no gene match: 12. The CDR3 has 19 amino acids.

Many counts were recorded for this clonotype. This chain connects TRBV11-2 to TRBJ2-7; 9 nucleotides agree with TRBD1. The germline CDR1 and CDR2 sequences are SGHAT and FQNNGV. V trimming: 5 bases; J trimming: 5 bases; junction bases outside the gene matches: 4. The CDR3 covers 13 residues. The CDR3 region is CASSRDRVNEQYF. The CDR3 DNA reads TGTGCCAGCAGCCGGGACAGGGTAAACGAGCAGTACTTC.

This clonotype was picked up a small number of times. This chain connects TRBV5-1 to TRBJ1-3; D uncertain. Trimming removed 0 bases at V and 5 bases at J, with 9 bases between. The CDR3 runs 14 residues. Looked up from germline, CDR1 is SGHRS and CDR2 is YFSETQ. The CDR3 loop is CASSLDERRNTIYF. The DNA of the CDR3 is TGCGCCAGCAGCTTGGACGAGCGTAGAAACACCATATATTTT.

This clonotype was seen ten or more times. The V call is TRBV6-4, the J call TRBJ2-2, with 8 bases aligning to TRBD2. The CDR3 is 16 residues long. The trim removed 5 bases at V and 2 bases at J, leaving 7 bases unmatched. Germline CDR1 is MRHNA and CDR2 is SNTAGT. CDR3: CASSPLTSGNTGELFF. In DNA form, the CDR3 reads TGTGCCAGCAGTCCTTTAACTAGCGGAAACACCGGGGAGCTGTTTTTT.

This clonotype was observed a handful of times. The CDR3 coding sequence is TGCAGTGCTCCAAACTTAGCGGGAGCCTCAGATACGCAGTATTTT. It specifies CSAPNLAGASDTQYF. This chain connects TRBV20-1 to TRBJ2-3, with TRBD2 matching over 9 bases. Per germline, CDR1 DFQATT and CDR2 SNEGSKA (reference sequence). The V and J ends lost 5 bases and 4 bases, in that order; junction bases with no gene match: 10. The CDR3 covers 15 residues.

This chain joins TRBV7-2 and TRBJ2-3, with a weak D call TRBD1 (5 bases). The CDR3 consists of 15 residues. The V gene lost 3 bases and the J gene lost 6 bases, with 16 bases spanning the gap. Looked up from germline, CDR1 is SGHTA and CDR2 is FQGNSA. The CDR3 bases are TGTGCCAGCAGCTTTAAGACAGTGAAGCCCGATACGCAGTATTTT. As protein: CASSFKTVKPDTQYF.

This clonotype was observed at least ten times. CDR3 loop: CASRSDSGYEQYF. For the CDR3, the DNA is TGTGCCAGCAGGTCCGACAGTGGTTACGAGCAGTACTTC. This chain joins TRBV6-1 and TRBJ2-7, with D possibly TRBD1 on 5 matching bases. Germline V gene data show CDR1 as MNHNS and CDR2 as SASEGT. V shed 6 bases and J shed 4 bases, with 13 bases lying between them. The CDR3 sequence is 13 residues long.